This TCR beta chain originates from a study of tumor-infiltrating lymphocytes in primary liver carcinoma. In the study overall: In every tissue type, samples returned a similar yield of roughly 3.65 to 7.5 million productive TCRbeta reads.

With respect to this clonotype: The antigen is unknown. A clone one base away is much larger, so this may be a read error.

Co-extracted RNA and DNA came from approximately 20-30 mg of unsorted bulk tissue. The template, approximately 500 ng total RNA, yielded TCR beta cDNA made with a constant-region primer. Slightly modified ARM-PCR with three nested multiplex PCR rounds yielded TCR beta libraries. Running around 10 cycles apiece, the first two PCR rounds relied on TRBV1-TRBV30 forward primers together with a C-beta reverse primer. A single record per CDR3 protein comes from TCRdb applying MiXCR to the multiplex PCR reads. The table lists more than 100,000 distinct CDR3 sequences, 65% of them singletons, with around 9% in the top ten. CDR3 length equals 12 residues. Germline V CDR1 and CDR2: MNHNY, SVGAGI (reference sequence). Trimming removed 10 bases from V and 11 bases from J, with 18 bases in between. Study-level points and caveats: Just around 7-25% of top clones spanned all five tumor regions.

The sequence came from a woman aged 55-69 years with primary liver carcinoma and hepatitis B virus infection. Sequences were obtained from liver tumor tissue from sampling region 1. The subset denotes: tumor region T1, superior pole. The chain uses TRBV6-6 and TRBJ1-3; possibly TRBD1 for D (6 bases). CDR3 sequence: CANSRTGTAIYF. The CDR3 region has the DNA TGTGCCAACAGCCGTACAGGGACGGCCATATATTTT.